The 25 T cell receptor beta chains presented below share a single source sample, sequenced in a study of blood T cell repertoires in COVID-19. Clones were read by immunoSEQ multiplex PCR, and TCRdb kept only the in-frame ones, dropping some. Of approximately 180,000 clones listed, 80% to 90% are singletons. Source material: peripheral blood. The receptors were gathered from a man between 60 and 70 years old with acute or convalescent COVID-19.

The chain employs TRBV19 and TRBJ1-2; 8 bases are a match to TRBD1. The CDR3 consists of 12 residues. V trimming: 5 bases; J trimming: 5 bases; junction bases outside the gene matches: 1. Germline-derived CDR1 and CDR2 are LNHDA and SQIVND (reference sequence). CDR3 protein: CASSDRGYGYTF. The CDR3 coding sequence is TGTGCCAGTAGTGACAGGGGTTATGGCTACACCTTC.

The gene calls are TRBV7-2 and TRBJ2-3; D not certain. CDR1 is SGHTA, CDR2 FQGNSA, per germline. The CDR3 covers 15 residues. V lost 3 bases and J lost 1, with 11 bases in between. CDR3 loop: CASSFSLSGTDTQYF. The DNA of the CDR3 is TGTGCCAGCAGCTTTTCATTGAGCGGCACAGATACGCAGTATTTT. The whole variable domain, filled in from reference TRBV7-2 and TRBJ2-3, reads GAGVSQSPSNKVTEKGKDVELRCDPISGHTALYWYRQSLGQGLEFLIYFQGNSAPDKSGLPSDRFSAERTGGSVSTLTIQRTQQEDSAVYLCASSFSLSGTDTQYFGPGTRLTVL.

V gene TRBV18 combines with J gene TRBJ1-4, with D perhaps matching TRBD1 (5 bases). V dropped 3 bases and J dropped 2 bases, with 10 bases sitting between them. The length of the CDR3 is 15 residues. Germline CDR1 KGHSH, CDR2 LQKENI. The CDR3 DNA is TGTGCCAGCTCACCGAAGCCAGGGACTAATGAAAAACTGTTTTTT. Amino acids: CASSPKPGTNEKLFF. The whole variable domain, filled in from reference TRBV18 and TRBJ1-4, reads NAGVMQNPRHLVRRRGQEARLRCSPMKGHSHVYWYRQLPEEGLKFMVYLQKENIIDESGMPKERFSAEFPKEGPSILRIQQVVRGDSAAYFCASSPKPGTNEKLFFGSGTQLSVL.

This sequence joins TRBV5-1 and TRBJ2-4; perhaps TRBD2 as D (6 bases). V was clipped by 2 bases and J by 0 bases, with 24 bases between them. Germline CDR1 and CDR2: SGHRS and YFSETQ. The CDR3 is made up of 20 amino acids. CDR3 nucleotides: TGCGCCAGCAGCTTCACCCCGCTCCGGGACTCCATACTAGCCAAAAACATTCAGTACTTC. As protein: CASSFTPLRDSILAKNIQYF.

The gene calls are TRBV7-9 and TRBJ1-3, with 12 bases identical to TRBD1. Germline V lookup: CDR1 SEHNR, CDR2 FQNEAQ (reference sequence). CDR3 length equals 20 residues. V shed 5 bases and J 5 bases; nucleotides not matched to a gene: 19. The CDR3 DNA reads TGTGCCAGCAGCAAACGAGCCGGGACAGGGGGCTTTTCGGCGAGAAACACCATATATTTT. It specifies CASSKRAGTGGFSARNTIYF.

V usage is TRBV9 and J usage is TRBJ1-4, with D maybe TRBD1 (5 bases). The CDR3 contains 15 residues. Germline V gene sequence: CDR1 SGDLS, CDR2 YYNGEE. V gave up 1 base and J gave up 3 bases, with 10 bases separating them. CDR3 bases: TGTGCCAGCAGCGTAAGCGGGGCCTCTAATGAAAAACTGTTTTTT. It encodes CASSVSGASNEKLFF.

The chain combines TRBV13 with TRBJ2-3, with D tentatively TRBD1 (5 bases). The germline V gene has CDR1 PRHDT and CDR2 FYEKMQ (reference sequence). Trimming left V 6 bases short and J 4 bases short, with 11 bases between. The CDR3 extends over 13 amino acids. CDR3: CASRSPGSDTQYF. CDR3 coding DNA: TGTGCCAGCAGGTCTCCAGGGTCAGATACGCAGTATTTT.

This rearrangement joins TRBV4-1 to TRBJ2-2, with D hard to call. In germline, CDR1 is MGHRA, CDR2 YSYEKL. CDR3 length: 17 residues. Trimming left V 0 bases short and J 4 bases short, with 15 bases between. The CDR3 coding sequence is TGCGCCAGCAGCCAAGATCGATCCTCAAGCTTCACCGGGGAGCTGTTTTTT. The encoded protein is CASSQDRSSSFTGELFF.

The chain recombines TRBV19 with TRBJ2-7; 8 bases agree with TRBD2. This CDR3 has 15 amino acids. V lost 1 base and J lost 5; bases outside the gene matches: 7. CDR1 and CDR2 (germline): LNHDA, SQIVND (reference sequence). The CDR3 nucleotides are TGTGCCAGTAGTATAGCAGTGACTAGCGTCCACGAGCAGTACTTC. Protein: CASSIAVTSVHEQYF.

The genes are TRBV21-1 and TRBJ2-1; the D call in the table, TRBD2, was not verified against the DNA. TRBV21-1 is a documented pseudogene. The CDR3 has 17 amino acids. This chain's CDR3 is CASSNATLAGADNEQFF. The CDR3, as DNA: TGTGCCAGCAGCAACGCAACTCTAGCGGGAGCCGACAATGAGCAGTTCTTC.

The CDR3 DNA reads as TGTGCCAGCAGTTACGTAGTAGCGGGAGGGGAAAACATTCAGTACTTC. Its protein is CASSYVVAGGENIQYF. This sequence joins TRBV6-8 and TRBJ2-4, with 11 bases lining up with TRBD2. The CDR3 runs to 16 residues. The V segment lost 2 bases and the J segment 5 bases; nucleotides outside the gene matches: 5. Germline V gives CDR1 MNHGY, CDR2 SAAAGT.

By proportion, this clone is medium-sized. The J gene is TRBJ2-1, the V gene TRBV7-8; 12 bases are shared with TRBD2. With V trimmed by 5 bases and J by 8 bases, 4 bases remained unmatched. CDR3 length: 14 residues. CDR1 is SGHVS and CDR2 is FQNEAQ in the germline V gene. DNA for the CDR3: TGTGCCAGCAGCCGACGACTAGCGGGAGATGAGCAGTTCTTC. This encodes CASSRRLAGDEQFF.

This clone was counted a single time. The V gene is TRBV6-1, the J gene TRBJ2-3, with D unresolved. Germline assignment: CDR1 MNHNS and CDR2 SASEGT. CDR3 size: 13 residues. Trimming removed 2 bases at V and 3 bases at J, with 6 bases between. The CDR3 nucleotides read TGTGCCAGCAGTGAACACTGGACAGATACGCAGTATTTT. The encoded protein is CASSEHWTDTQYF.

This clone was picked up one time. The V gene is TRBV27, the J gene TRBJ2-2; a possible D gene is TRBD1 (8 bases). The V gene's germline CDR1 is MNHEY and CDR2 SMNVEV (reference sequence). The V end lost 5 bases, the J end lost 5 bases, and 12 bases lay between the germline ends. This CDR3 contains 14 residues. CDR3 sequence reads: CASSHRGGTGELFF. The CDR3 nucleotides are TGTGCCAGCAGTCACAGGGGGGGAACCGGGGAGCTGTTTTTT.

V usage is TRBV10-1 and J usage is TRBJ2-7, with a weak D call TRBD2 (6 bases). Deletions cut 4 bases from V and 5 bases from J, with 24 bases between. The CDR3 is 17 residues long. In germline, CDR1 is WNHNN, CDR2 SYGVQD (reference sequence). The CDR3: CASSVLTYGTPPHEQYF. CDR3 DNA sequence: TGCGCCAGCAGTGTATTGACATACGGGACTCCTCCTCACGAGCAGTACTTC.

This clone has just one count. The chain links TRBV5-1 to TRBJ2-2, with TRBD1 as a possible D gene (5 bases). With 7 bases removed from V and 5 bases from J, the gap between germline ends came to 15 bases. The germline V gene encodes CDR1 SGHRS and CDR2 YFSETQ. The CDR3 is 14 amino acids. In DNA form, the CDR3 reads TGCGCCAGCCGCACGGCAGGGCGTACCGGGGAGCTGTTTTTT. As protein: CASRTAGRTGELFF.

Ten or more counts support this clone. The rearrangement joins TRBV19 to TRBJ2-5, with 7 bases fitting TRBD1. CDR1 LNHDA and CDR2 SQIVND come from the germline V gene (reference sequence). The CDR3 has 13 amino acids. V shed 5 bases, J shed 7 bases, and the junction held 7 bases outside the gene matches. CDR3 bases: TGTGCCAGTAGTCAAACAGGGGTAAGGACCCAGTACTTC. Its protein is CASSQTGVRTQYF.

The V gene is TRBV9, the J gene TRBJ1-5; TRBD1 agrees at 9 bases. Unmatched junction bases numbered 14, after V lost 4 bases and J lost 6 bases. Germline V gene sequence: CDR1 SGDLS, CDR2 YYNGEE. There are 17 residues in the CDR3. The DNA for the CDR3 is TGTGCCAGCAGCCCCCACTCCGGGACAGGGTTCGGTCAGCCCCAGCATTTT. Translating gives CASSPHSGTGFGQPQHF.

Turning to this clone: Distinct nucleotide sequences in the sample also encode this CDR3. The rearrangement links TRBV19 to TRBJ1-5; D remains unclear. The V end lost 3 bases, the J end lost 2 bases, and 5 bases lay between the germline ends. This CDR3 region has 13 residues. The germline V gene has CDR1 LNHDA and CDR2 SQIVND (reference sequence). The CDR3 spells CASSMSGNQPQHF. The DNA for the CDR3 is TGTGCCAGTAGTATGTCGGGCAATCAGCCCCAGCATTTT.

This chain connects TRBV7-2 to TRBJ2-3, with 9 positions matching TRBD2. V shed 1 base, J shed 0 bases, and the junction held 8 bases outside the gene matches. CDR1 and CDR2 from the germline V gene are SGHTA and FQGNSA. The CDR3 is 18 amino acids. The CDR3 reads CASSLEGASGTSTDTQYF. Here the CDR3 DNA reads TGTGCCAGCAGCTTAGAGGGTGCTAGCGGGACTAGCACAGATACGCAGTATTTT.

The CDR3 region is CASSAAGTGGTGELFF. The CDR3 bases are TGTGCCAGCAGCGCCGCCGGGACAGGGGGCACCGGGGAGCTGTTTTTT. The chain links TRBV9 to TRBJ2-2; 11 bases map to TRBD1. The CDR3 has 16 amino acids. The germline CDR1 and CDR2 sequences are SGDLS and YYNGEE. V shed 3 bases, J shed 4 bases, and the junction held 5 bases outside the gene matches.

Here the CDR3 DNA reads TGTGCCAGCAGTTCCGGACTACCCTCTGGGCAGTACTTC. It translates to CASSSGLPSGQYF. The V and J genes are TRBV6-5 and TRBJ2-7; the D gene is possibly TRBD2 (6 bases). Germline values: CDR1 MNHEY, CDR2 SVGAGI. The CDR3 spans 13 residues. Trimming stripped 4 bases from V and 9 bases from J, with 16 bases between.

The chain joins TRBV11-2 to TRBJ1-2; D possibly corresponds to TRBD1 (5 bases). This CDR3 is built from 14 residues. From germline, CDR1 is SGHAT and CDR2 FQNNGV. V shed 3 bases and J shed 8 bases, with 16 bases lying between them. CDR3 region: CASSLVQGFEGYTF. CDR3 in DNA: TGTGCCAGCAGCTTGGTTCAGGGCTTTGAAGGCTACACCTTC. Full variable domain (remainder filled in from reference TRBV11-2 and TRBJ1-2): EAGVAQSPRYKIIEKRQSVAFWCNPISGHATLYWYQQILGQGPKLLIQFQNNGVVDDSQLPKDRFSAERLKGVDSTLKIQPAKLEDSAVYLCASSLVQGFEGYTFGSGTRLTVV.

This clone appeared a single time. This chain's CDR3 is CASSWGGQGGGQPQHF. The CDR3 DNA reads TGTGCCAGCAGCTGGGGAGGACAGGGTGGAGGTCAGCCCCAGCATTTT. The chain joins TRBV13 to TRBJ1-5; 8 positions match TRBD1. J lost 6 bases, V lost 4 bases, and 11 bases had no gene match. The CDR3 loop spans 16 amino acids. Germline CDR1 PRHDT, CDR2 FYEKMQ (reference sequence).

V is TRBV4-3 and J is TRBJ2-3; 8 nucleotides align to TRBD2. Germline V lookup: CDR1 LGHNA, CDR2 YSLEER. The CDR3 has 14 amino acids. Unmatched junction bases numbered 13, after V lost 8 bases and J lost 9 bases. This CDR3 is CASPGGDYRMTQYF. The CDR3 DNA is TGCGCCAGCCCCGGGGGGGATTACAGAATGACGCAGTATTTT.